The rows below give T cell receptor beta chains drawn from one sample of a study of cytomegalovirus exposure and HLA in healthy donors. This table comes from immunoSEQ multiplex PCR, and its TCRdb copy is limited to in-frame clones, with some not included. The sample lists some 190,000 clones, around a tenth seen once, with over 1% in the top ten. Sequencing used PBMCs. The receptors were gathered from a woman under 40 in good health and CMV-seropositive. Each CDR3 is given with its conserved first and last residue. D genes are given only for firm matches. Only some rows state a clone size, as once, few, many or a class for expanded clones.

few,TRBV10-2,NA,TRBJ2-7,TGCGCCAGCAGTGACACAGCTCAAGGCTACGAGCAGTACTTC,CASSDTAQGYEQYF
NA,TRBV27,NA,TRBJ2-5,TGTGCCAGCAGTTTATTGGCTAGTTTGGGGACCCAGTACTTC,CASSLLASLGTQYF
few,TRBV27,TRBD1,TRBJ2-7,TGTGCCAGCAGTTTAGGGGACAGCTACGAGCAGTACTTC,CASSLGDSYEQYF
NA,TRBV5-1,NA,TRBJ2-6,TGCGCCAGCAGCCCGGAGAGCGGCTCTGGGGCCAACGTCCTGACTTTC,CASSPESGSGANVLTF
few,TRBV19,NA,TRBJ2-7,TGTGCCAGTAGTATGGGAGGCGGAACCTACGAGCAGTACTTC,CASSMGGGTYEQYF
NA,TRBV29-1,NA,TRBJ1-2,TGCAGCGTTTTGGAGGCGTTCCCTGTCGGCTACACCTTC,CSVLEAFPVGYTF
NA,TRBV6-1,NA,TRBJ1-2,TGTGCCAGCAGGACGAGACCAGCGGCGGGCTACACCTTC,CASRTRPAAGYTF
NA,TRBV13,NA,TRBJ2-7,TGTGCCAGCAGCTTAACACAATACGAGCAGTACTTC,CASSLTQYEQYF
NA,TRBV10-1,TRBD2,TRBJ2-7,TGCGCCAGCAGTGGACTAGCGGGACCCGAGCAGTACTTC,CASSGLAGPEQYF
NA,TRBV19,NA,TRBJ1-1,TGTGCCAGTAGGGAATTCGAAGAGGTCACTGAAGCTTTCTTT,CASREFEEVTEAFF
NA,TRBV2,TRBD1,TRBJ1-1,TGTGCCAGCACCCTCGGACAGGGCACTAAAACAAACACTGAAGCTTTCTTT,CASTLGQGTKTNTEAFF
NA,TRBV9,NA,TRBJ2-7,TGTGCCAGCAGCGTAGCTCCAGGGGCTTTCTACGAGCAGTACTTC,CASSVAPGAFYEQYF
NA,TRBV4-1,NA,TRBJ1-1,TGCGCCAGCAGCTTAAGGATGGCCCTGGAGGCTTTCTTT,CASSLRMALEAFF
NA,TRBV5-1,TRBD1,TRBJ2-7,TGCGCCAGCAGCTTGGGAATCGACAGGGTCACCTACGATCAGTACTTC,CASSLGIDRVTYDQYF
few,TRBV27,TRBD1,TRBJ2-3,TGTGCCAGCAGTTCCACCGGGACAGATTGGTATTTT,CASSSTGTDWYF
NA,TRBV7-3,TRBD1,TRBJ1-1,TGTGCCAGCAGCTCAGGGGGGAACACTGAAGCTTTCTTT,CASSSGGNTEAFF
few,TRBV5-6,NA,TRBJ1-4,TGTGCCAGCAGCTCCCGCGACCCAGGGTCCCTTGTAAAACTGTTTTTT,CASSSRDPGSLVKLFF
NA,TRBV25-1,TRBD2,TRBJ2-4,TGTGCCAGCAGGGCGATACTAGCGGGAGTAAACATTCAGTACTTC,CASRAILAGVNIQYF
NA,TRBV5-1,NA,TRBJ2-5,TGCGCCAGCAGCTTTATCCCGGGGGAGACCCAGTACTTC,CASSFIPGETQYF
NA,TRBV6-5,TRBD2,TRBJ2-1,TGTGCCAGCAGTTACTCTAGCGGGAGAGGTTTAAATGAGCAGTTCTTC,CASSYSSGRGLNEQFF
few,TRBV7-6,TRBD1,TRBJ2-7,TGTGCCAGCAGCTTAGGGGACAGGGCCCACGAGCAGTACTTC,CASSLGDRAHEQYF
NA,TRBV18,TRBD1,TRBJ1-3,TGTGCCAGCTCACCAATGGGGACAGGCTCTGGAAACACCATATATTTT,CASSPMGTGSGNTIYF
NA,TRBV7-2,TRBD2,TRBJ2-1,TGTGCCAGCAGGCGAGGGACTAGCGGGAGTGGAAATGAGCAGTTCTTC,CASRRGTSGSGNEQFF
NA,TRBV18,NA,TRBJ2-7,TGTGCCAGCTCAGAAACGCGGTACGAGCAGTACTTC,CASSETRYEQYF
NA,TRBV9,TRBD1,TRBJ2-7,TGTGCCAGCAGCGGGGGACAGGGGGCTTGGGAGCAGTACTTC,CASSGGQGAWEQYF
NA,TRBV5-4,TRBD2,TRBJ2-2,TGTGCCAGCAGTGGGACTAGCGGGAGGGAAACCGGGGAGCTGTTTTTT,CASSGTSGRETGELFF
NA,TRBV6-1,TRBD1,TRBJ1-3,TGTGCCAGCAGGGACAGGGGAGGGACTGGAAACGCCATATATTTT,CASRDRGGTGNAIYF
few,TRBV5-1,TRBD1,TRBJ1-3,TGCGCCAGCAGCTGGGACAGGCGGAGCTCTGGAAACACCATATATTTT,CASSWDRRSSGNTIYF
few,TRBV4-1,NA,TRBJ1-1,TGCGCCAGCAGCCAAGGATTTGGTGGTGGGGGCCTGAGGAACACTGAAGCTTTCTTT,CASSQGFGGGGLRNTEAFF
few,TRBV4-2,NA,TRBJ2-5,TGTGCCAGCAGCCCCCGCGGGTTCCAAGAGACCCAGTACTTC,CASSPRGFQETQYF
few,TRBV20-1,NA,TRBJ1-2,TGCAGTGCCCCAGGGAACTATGGCTACACCTTC,CSAPGNYGYTF
few,TRBV18,NA,TRBJ1-2,TGTGCCAGCTCACCTCGACAGGCCGATAACTATGGCTACACCTTC,CASSPRQADNYGYTF
NA,TRBV5-1,NA,TRBJ1-1,TGCGCCAGCAGCTTAAGGGAGTCCCGGGAAGCTTTCTTT,CASSLRESREAFF
few,TRBV6-1,TRBD2,TRBJ2-1,TGTGCCAGCAGTAGGGGGACTAGCTCCTACAATGAGCAGTTCTTC,CASSRGTSSYNEQFF
NA,TRBV5-1,NA,TRBJ1-6,TGCGCCAGCAGCTTGGGGGAGAGTGGTTCACCCCTCCACTTT,CASSLGESGSPLHF